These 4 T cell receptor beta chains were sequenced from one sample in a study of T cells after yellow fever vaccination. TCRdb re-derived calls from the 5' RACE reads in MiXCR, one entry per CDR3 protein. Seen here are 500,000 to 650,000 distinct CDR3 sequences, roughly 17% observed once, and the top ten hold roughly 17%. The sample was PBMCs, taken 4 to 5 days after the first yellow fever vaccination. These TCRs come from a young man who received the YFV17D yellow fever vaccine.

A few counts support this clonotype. The DNA for the CDR3 is TGCGCCAGCAGTGAGAACATGATCACAGATACGCAGTATTTT. Translating gives CASSENMITDTQYF. This chain joins TRBV10-1 and TRBJ2-3; D is unresolved. CDR3 length equals 14 residues. Per germline, CDR1 WNHNN and CDR2 SYGVQD (reference sequence). Trimming took off 2 bases at V and 2 bases at J, with 8 bases between the two ends.

CDR3 amino acids: CSVEGAISNQPQHF. The CDR3 DNA sequence: TGCAGCGTTGAGGGGGCAATTAGCAATCAGCCCCAGCATTTT. The genes are TRBV29-1 and TRBJ1-5; D might be TRBD1 (6 bases). The CDR3 consists of 14 residues. V was trimmed by 3 bases and J by 0 bases, leaving 9 bases between them. Germline loops: CDR1 SQVTM, CDR2 ANQGSEA.

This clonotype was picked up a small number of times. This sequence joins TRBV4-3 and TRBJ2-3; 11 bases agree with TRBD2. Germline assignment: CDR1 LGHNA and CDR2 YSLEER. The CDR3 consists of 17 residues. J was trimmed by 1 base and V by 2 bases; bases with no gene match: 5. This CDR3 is CASSQLLAGGGTDTQYF. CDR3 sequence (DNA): TGCGCCAGCAGCCAACTCCTAGCGGGGGGTGGCACAGATACGCAGTATTTT.

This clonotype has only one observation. Here the CDR3 reads CAIRPTPGEGTQYF. Here the CDR3 DNA reads TGTGCCATCAGACCCACCCCAGGGGAAGGGACCCAGTACTTC. The chain has TRBV10-3 and TRBJ2-5, with a tentative D call TRBD1 (6 bases). The CDR3 has 14 residues. Between the trimmed V and J ends, which lost 6 bases and 7 bases, there was a span of 18 bases. Looked up from germline, CDR1 is ENHRY and CDR2 is SYGVKD.